This T cell receptor beta chain was retrieved from a study of blood T cell repertoires in COVID-19 (TCRdb year 2020). Looking at the study overall: Samples covering the acute and convalescent phases of COVID-19 were provided by collaborators in the United States, Italy and Spain. Nearly every sample came with metadata listing a de-identified subject ID, COVID-19 status, age in years and sex. The samples were drawn from two sources: the first 160 participants of the ongoing ImmuneRACE study, and about 1,300 subjects contributed by 6 global collaborators. A freely available public database, intended as a resource for researchers studying the immune response to SARS-CoV-2, is where the repertoires were released. The prospective study material was composed of cDNA or gDNA derived from T cells, B-cell-depleted T cells, or PBMCs. Where available, HLA class I and class II types were taken from metadata supplied by the sample provider and were not determined by assay-based typing. Deeply sampled blood TCRbeta repertoires from subjects exposed to, actively infected with, or recovered from COVID-19 were included in the dataset. Beyond this particular receptor, the publication reports: How much clinical and demographic metadata was included differed by source and by participant, and the metadata was provided uncurated.

In regard to this clone: The clone's antigen remains unknown. No base-level quality is on record; no much larger clone is a single base apart.

Whole blood was collected in K2EDTA tubes by collaborating institutions according to the institutions' own protocols. Collaborator samples were shipped for TCRbeta analysis as frozen whole blood, isolated PBMCs, or DNA extracted from either sample type. TCRbeta CDR3 regions were amplified from genomic DNA by means of the immunoSEQ Assay, a bias-controlled multiplex PCR. The study's processing was this. Within the assay, amplification of reference gene primers was used to estimate how many nucleated cells each sample contained. To quantify the absolute abundance of each unique TCRbeta CDR3 rearrangement, sequence reads were collapsed and filtered. For each sample, productive Simpson clonality was calculated by taking the square root of Simpson's diversity index across productive rearrangements. Drawn from immuneACCESS, this table holds only the in-frame rearrangements with V and J called that TCRdb kept. Clones are partly lost; checked studies trace under half to an unresolved V gene and leave the rest unexplained. V and J calls and clone size follow that table, whereas D and trimming were derived from the DNA. Here the sample has over 90,000 clones; less than 90% occur a single time. Roughly 6.2% of the sample is taken by the ten largest.

Via the germline V gene, CDR1 is SGHRS and CDR2 YFSETQ. Taken from cysteine to phenylalanine, the CDR3 has 15 residues. Kept here is only the CDR3 DNA, which spans 45 bases and is read in frame from base 1. At the junction V is shortened by 0 bases and J by 5 bases; bases outside the gene matches: 6. This sequence originates from a human donor in a cohort sampled during active COVID-19. The chain is encoded by TRBV5-1 joined to TRBJ2-7; 9 bases in the junction line up with TRBD1. The sequencing input was peripheral blood. The CDR3 protein is CASSLAMGQGDEQYF. The DNA sequence follows: TGCGCCAGCAGCTTGGCCATGGGACAGGGTGACGAGCAGTACTTC.